The 4 T cell receptor beta chains below all came from one sample that was sequenced in a study of OX40 agonist ivuxolimab in advanced cancers. Clones were read by immunoSEQ multiplex PCR, and TCRdb kept only the in-frame ones, dropping some. The sample holds approximately 60,000 clones, about 83% seen once. Source: CD4+ or CD8+ T cells sorted from blood, taken in a trial of the OX40 agonist ivuxolimab. The source of these receptors is an adult with an advanced solid tumor such as melanoma, head and neck, liver or kidney cancer.

The V and J genes are TRBV30 and TRBJ2-1; TRBD2 matches at 9 bases. The CDR3 consists of 16 residues. V dropped 2 bases and J dropped 4; count of bases not matched to a gene: 9. Germline assignment: CDR1 GTSNPN and CDR2 SVGIG (reference sequence). The CDR3 region has the DNA TGTGCCTGGAGTCCCGGACTAGCGATGGGATACAATGAGCAGTTCTTC. This gives the protein CAWSPGLAMGYNEQFF.

The J gene is TRBJ1-3, the V gene TRBV5-1; 7 nucleotides match TRBD1. The CDR3 runs to 15 residues. CDR1 and CDR2 (germline): SGHRS, YFSETQ. V lost 0 bases to trimming and J lost 4 bases; unmatched junction nucleotides: 4. CDR3 coding DNA: TGCGCCAGCAGCTTGGAGGGGGCGCCCGGAAACACCATATATTTT. Translating it yields CASSLEGAPGNTIYF.

This chain uses TRBV14 with TRBJ2-2; TRBD1 matches at 7 bases. The CDR3 is 16 amino acids. The germline V gene encodes CDR1 SGHDN and CDR2 FVKESK. V trimming: 3 bases; J trimming: 3 bases; junction bases outside the gene matches: 7. The CDR3 nucleotides read TGTGCCAGCAGCCAGTCTATAGGGGGCTACACCGGGGAGCTGTTTTTT. Translated, it gives CASSQSIGGYTGELFF. The variable domain in full, with the rest retrieved from reference TRBV14 and TRBJ2-2, is EAGVTQFPSHSVIEKGQTVTLRCDPISGHDNLYWYRRVMGKEIKFLLHFVKESKQDESGMPNNRFLAERTGGTYSTLKVQPAELEDSGVYFCASSQSIGGYTGELFFGEGSRLTVL.

The rearrangement joins TRBV4-2 to TRBJ2-1; 7 bases fit TRBD2. Germline lookup yields CDR1 LGHNA and CDR2 YNFKEQ. The V segment lost 0 bases and the J segment 4 bases; nucleotides outside the gene matches: 6. This CDR3 is 16 amino acids long. CDR3 amino acids: CASSQDPTSAYNEQFF. The DNA for the CDR3 is TGTGCCAGCAGCCAAGATCCAACTAGCGCGTACAATGAGCAGTTCTTC.